This T cell receptor (beta chain) is drawn from a study of technical replicates of blood from several donors (dated by TCRdb to between 2016 and 2019). The germline ends are 11 bases apart after V is trimmed by 1 base and J by 4 bases. The cysteine opens and the phenylalanine closes a CDR3 of 15 amino acids. Solely the CDR3 DNA is kept, with 45 bases framed from the first base. CDR1 and CDR2 are drawn from the germline V gene: LGHNA, YSLEER. Library creation used the immunoSEQ multiplex PCR assay. TCRdb took over this immuneACCESS table, retaining in-frame rearrangements with V and J assigned. Such tables are incomplete; in checked studies, under half of the missing clones stem from an unresolved V gene, and the remainder is unexplained. The sample contains 50,000 to 55,000 clones, around 84% of them found a single time. The ten largest account for 5.6% of the sample. About this clone: Which antigen it targets is not known. No much larger clone is present one base from it, and per-base qualities are unavailable.

Recombination linked TRBV4-3 to TRBJ1-5, with a weak D call of TRBD1 (5 bases match). Material for sequencing was PBMCs. The source is a human donor in good health. Some clones in this sample may be carry-over from other donors' samples. The base sequence is TGCGCCAGCAGCCAAGTCAACAGGAAGAATCAGCCCCAGCATTTT. This translates into CASSQVNRKNQPQHF.